This T cell receptor (beta chain) was sequenced in a study of patients and donors after allogeneic stem cell transplantation. Germline CDR1 MDHEN, CDR2 SYDVKM. Deletions cut 3 bases from V and 4 bases from J, with 10 bases between. The CDR3 extends over 13 amino acids. This clonotype was observed a handful of times. TCRdb called the RT-PCR reads again in MiXCR, with one record for every CDR3 protein. This repertoire shows over 200,000 distinct CDR3 sequences, around two fifths found once; its top ten account for 11%. The sequence came from a human donor who was either an allogeneic HSCT recipient or a stem cell or donor lymphocyte infusion donor (not recorded which). It is not recorded whose cells these are; they may come from a transplant donor. The sequenced sample was blood, either unsorted or a sorted T cell fraction (not recorded which). The rearrangement links TRBV28 to TRBJ2-7; D unclear. The CDR3 protein is CASSFQGRYEQYF. CDR3 nucleotide sequence: TGTGCCAGCAGTTTCCAAGGACGGTACGAGCAGTACTTC.